Sequencing of this T cell receptor (beta chain) was carried out in a study of identifying expanded T cells in peripheral blood. Study-level points and caveats: Over approximately two and four weeks, about 16.4 and 19 clones changed, versus approximately 1.2 between replicates.

Germline-derived CDR1 and CDR2 are SSHAT and FNYEAQ (reference sequence). Trimming left V 4 bases short and J 1 base short, with 13 bases between. This CDR3 has 15 residues. With regard to this clone: The antigen is unknown.

This table comes from immunoSEQ multiplex PCR, and its TCRdb copy is limited to in-frame clones, with some not included. The sample lists approximately 130,000 clones, more than 75% occurring once. V is TRBV7-7 and J is TRBJ2-5; D may be TRBD1 (5 bases). This clonotype originated in a person aged 18 to 70 in good health. The material sequenced was blood. The CDR3 protein is CASSSSPTVQETQYF. In DNA, the CDR3 is TGTGCCAGCAGCTCATCACCGACAGTCCAAGAGACCCAGTACTTC.